These 25 T cell receptor beta chains were all obtained from the same sample, sequenced in a study of shared T cell receptors in the human thymus. Clones were read by immunoSEQ multiplex PCR, and TCRdb kept only the in-frame ones, dropping some. Of about 540,000 clones detected, approximately 80% appear once; the ten largest clones hold more than 0.01%. The sample was also reused in another study, on human thymus T cells.

Sequenced sample: thymocytes. Every receptor here comes from a boy under three years old with a congenital heart defect.

To note about this clone: The sample has other DNA sequences that encode this CDR3 too. The J gene is TRBJ2-7, the V gene TRBV27; the D gene is possibly TRBD2 (6 bases). V was trimmed by 3 bases and J by 6 bases, leaving 9 bases between them. This CDR3 region has 12 residues. Germline V gene lookup returns CDR1 MNHEY and CDR2 SMNVEV (reference sequence). The CDR3 DNA sequence: TGTGCCAGCAGTTTGGGAGGTTCCGAGCAGTACTTC. As protein: CASSLGGSEQYF.

This clone was observed once. V is TRBV5-4 and J is TRBJ2-5, with 8 bases fitting TRBD1. The CDR3 has 15 residues. V trimming: 4 bases; J trimming: 5 bases; junction bases outside the gene matches: 10. Germline lookup yields CDR1 SGHNT and CDR2 YYREEE (reference sequence). In DNA, the CDR3 is TGTGCCAGCAGCACCGACCCAGGGGGCGGGGAGACCCAGTACTTC. Translated: CASSTDPGGGETQYF.

The chain employs TRBV5-6 and TRBJ2-6; weak D call: TRBD1 (5 bases). CDR1 is SGHDT and CDR2 is YYEEEE in the germline V gene. V was pared by 4 bases and J by 1 base, with 18 bases between. The length of the CDR3 is 18 residues. Written as DNA, the CDR3 is TGTGCCAGCAGCCGTCGCGAGGATCAGGGTTCTGGGGCCAACGTCCTGACTTTC. Amino acid sequence: CASSRREDQGSGANVLTF.

The J gene is TRBJ2-7, the V gene TRBV2, with a tentative D call TRBD2 (7 bases). V was shortened by 8 bases and J by 2 bases, with 28 bases between the two germline ends. Germline V gene data show CDR1 as SNHLY and CDR2 as FYNNEI. The CDR3 is made up of 18 amino acids. The CDR3: CASYPKGGPFRGAYEQYF. Here the CDR3 DNA reads TGTGCCAGCTATCCCAAGGGGGGGCCCTTTAGAGGAGCCTACGAGCAGTACTTC.

This clone was seen more than once but under ten times. The chain joins TRBV11-2 to TRBJ1-3; D is possibly TRBD1 (5 bases). The CDR3 has 18 residues. V was trimmed by 1 base and J by 4 bases, leaving 20 bases between them. Germline assignment: CDR1 SGHAT and CDR2 FQNNGV. The CDR3 DNA reads TGTGCCAGCAGCTTAGTGGGGGGAACAGAAGTAACCGGAAACACCATATATTTT. Translating it yields CASSLVGGTEVTGNTIYF.

V is TRBV6-5 and J is TRBJ1-1; 12 nucleotides agree with TRBD1. CDR1 is MNHEY, CDR2 SVGAGI, per germline. With V trimmed by 4 bases and J by 3 bases, 3 bases remained unmatched. The CDR3 sequence is 15 residues long. This CDR3 reads CASSLGQGADTEAFF. CDR3 sequence (DNA): TGTGCCAGCAGTTTGGGACAGGGGGCTGACACTGAAGCTTTCTTT.

The gene calls are TRBV6-5 and TRBJ2-7, with D perhaps TRBD1 (6 bases). There are 14 residues in the CDR3. The V end lost 2 bases, the J end lost 2 bases, and 10 bases lay between the germline ends. Germline CDR1 reads MNHEY; CDR2 reads SVGAGI. The CDR3 DNA reads TGTGCCAGCAGTTACAGGGCAGGGGCCTACGAGCAGTACTTC. It is translated as CASSYRAGAYEQYF.

This chain uses TRBV19 with TRBJ2-1; TRBD2 aligns across 9 bases. CDR1 is LNHDA and CDR2 is SQIVND in the germline V gene (reference sequence). The CDR3 runs 14 residues. The J segment lost 6 bases and the V segment lost 4 bases, leaving 4 bases of the junction unmatched. CDR3: CASSKGREGNEQFF. The CDR3 coding sequence is TGTGCCAGTAGTAAGGGGCGGGAGGGCAATGAGCAGTTCTTC.

The chain links TRBV15 to TRBJ2-5, with 10 bases identical to TRBD2. The junction had 6 bases not matched to a gene; V was cut back by 6 bases and J by 5 bases. The CDR3 runs to 14 residues. Germline CDR1 and CDR2: LNHNV and YYDKDF (reference sequence). This CDR3 is CATRLAGYGETQYF. The DNA for the CDR3 is TGTGCCACCAGACTAGCGGGATATGGGGAGACCCAGTACTTC.

The V gene is TRBV19, the J gene TRBJ2-7; D remains unclear. CDR1 LNHDA and CDR2 SQIVND come from the germline V gene (reference sequence). This CDR3 is built from 14 residues. V was clipped by 3 bases and J by 0 bases, with 9 bases between them. CDR3 in DNA: TGTGCCAGTAGTATCGCCACAGACTCCTACGAGCAGTACTTC. Translating gives CASSIATDSYEQYF.

CDR3 sequence (DNA): TGTGCCAGTAGTACCCCTCGACAGGGCAACTATGGCTACACCTTC. This codes for CASSTPRQGNYGYTF. The V gene is TRBV19, the J gene TRBJ1-2; 7 nucleotides align to TRBD1. This CDR3 contains 15 residues. Germline trimming cut 4 bases from V and 2 bases from J; bases unmatched to any gene: 7. CDR1 LNHDA and CDR2 SQIVND come from the germline V gene (reference sequence).

The chain uses TRBV7-9 and TRBJ1-2; D perhaps matches TRBD1 (5 bases). Germline loops: CDR1 SEHNR, CDR2 FQNEAQ (reference sequence). Between the trimmed V and J ends, which lost 2 bases and 6 bases, there was a span of 10 bases. The CDR3 is 13 amino acids. In DNA, the CDR3 is TGTGCCAGCAGCTTACCCCCACAGGATGGCTACACCTTC. Translating it yields CASSLPPQDGYTF.

The V gene is TRBV12-5, the J gene TRBJ1-2; D is ambiguous. The CDR3 is made up of 13 amino acids. The germline V gene has CDR1 LGHNT and CDR2 FRNRAP. V lost 1 base and J 5 bases, leaving 8 bases between the germline ends. This CDR3 is CASGLDIFYGYTF. The CDR3 nucleotides are TGTGCTAGTGGTTTGGATATTTTTTATGGCTACACCTTC. The variable domain in full, completed from reference TRBV12-5 and TRBJ1-2, reads DARVTQTPRHKVTEMGQEVTMRCQPILGHNTVFWYRQTMMQGLELLAYFRNRAPLDDSGMPKDRFSAEMPDATLATLKIQPSEPRDSAVYFCASGLDIFYGYTFGSGTRLTVV.

This chain connects TRBV2 to TRBJ2-7, with a weak D call TRBD2 (6 bases). There are 15 residues in the CDR3. Germline-derived CDR1 and CDR2 are SNHLY and FYNNEI. Trimming left V 6 bases short and J 7 bases short, with 22 bases between. The CDR3 coding sequence is TGTGCCAGCAGGTTCTGGAGGGGCCTTGGGGGGGAGCAGTACTTC. Its protein product is CASRFWRGLGGEQYF.

This clone was counted only a few times. The chain joins TRBV7-9 to TRBJ2-5, with TRBD1 matching 7 bases. With V trimmed by 1 base and J by 4 bases, 3 bases remained unmatched. CDR3 size: 14 residues. Germline lookup yields CDR1 SEHNR and CDR2 FQNEAQ (reference sequence). The CDR3 reads CASSLGGGLETQYF. The DNA for the CDR3 is TGTGCCAGCAGCTTAGGAGGGGGCCTAGAGACCCAGTACTTC.

The chain links TRBV5-6 to TRBJ2-7; 15 positions agree with TRBD2. With 2 bases clipped from V and 0 bases from J, the junction kept 9 bases outside the gene matches. Germline CDR1 reads SGHDT; CDR2 reads YYEEEE. The CDR3 has 19 amino acids. This CDR3 reads CASSLPGTSGRIPSYEQYF. CDR3 DNA sequence: TGTGCCAGCAGCTTACCCGGGACTAGCGGGAGGATTCCCTCCTACGAGCAGTACTTC. Drawing the rest from reference TRBV5-6 and TRBJ2-7, the complete variable domain is DAGVTQSPTHLIKTRGQQVTLRCSPKSGHDTVSWYQQALGQGPQFIFQYYEEEERQRGNFPDRFSGHQFPNYSSELNVNALLLGDSALYLCASSLPGTSGRIPSYEQYFGPGTRLTVT.

The chain recombines TRBV28 with TRBJ2-1; TRBD2 agrees at 7 bases. This CDR3 region has 14 residues. The germline CDR1 and CDR2 sequences are MDHEN and SYDVKM. After removal of 3 bases from V and 6 bases from J, the junction contained 5 bases not matched to a gene. As DNA, the CDR3 is TGTGCCAGCAGTTTGGGGCGGGAGATCAATGAGCAGTTCTTC. Translating it yields CASSLGREINEQFF.

The CDR3 loop reads CASSPPNRVDREEGTEAFF. Here the CDR3 DNA reads TGCGCCAGCAGCCCACCTAATCGGGTGGACAGGGAGGAGGGGACTGAAGCTTTCTTT. The V and J genes are TRBV5-1 and TRBJ1-1; TRBD1 agrees at 8 bases. In germline, CDR1 is SGHRS, CDR2 YFSETQ. V gave up 4 bases and J gave up 5 bases; unmatched junction bases: 22. The length of the CDR3 is 19 residues.

This clone is a singleton in its sample. The gene calls are TRBV6-1 and TRBJ2-3, with a weak D call TRBD2 (6 bases). This CDR3 is built from 15 residues. Trimming pared 9 bases from V and 1 base from J, leaving 17 bases between. Germline lookup yields CDR1 MNHNS and CDR2 SASEGT. This CDR3 is CASPPERARTDTQYF. CDR3 coding DNA: TGTGCCAGTCCCCCCGAGCGGGCCCGCACAGATACGCAGTATTTT.

The gene calls are TRBV4-1 and TRBJ1-3; 10 bases are shared with TRBD1. V was clipped by 2 bases and J by 0 bases; unmatched bases: 4. The CDR3 has 17 residues. Germline loops: CDR1 MGHRA, CDR2 YSYEKL. In DNA form, the CDR3 reads TGCGCCAGCAGCCAAATCTGGACAGGGGGCTCTGGAAACACCATATATTTT. Protein sequence: CASSQIWTGGSGNTIYF.

DNA of the CDR3: TGTGCCTGGGCGGGGGACAGGGCCTACAATGAGCAGTTCTTC. It yields the protein CAWAGDRAYNEQFF. The chain is built from TRBV30 and TRBJ2-1, with 9 bases matching TRBD1. Per germline, CDR1 GTSNPN and CDR2 SVGIG (reference sequence). CDR3 length equals 14 residues. With V trimmed by 5 bases and J by 2 bases, 4 bases remained unmatched.

The chain links TRBV7-2 to TRBJ1-1, with D uncertain. This CDR3 is 15 amino acids long. The germline CDR1 and CDR2 sequences are SGHTA and FQGNSA. The V gene lost 7 bases and the J gene lost 2 bases, with 17 bases spanning the gap. In DNA form, the CDR3 reads TGTGCCAGCACCCTAGGATGGTATCCAAACACTGAAGCTTTCTTT. Residues: CASTLGWYPNTEAFF.

This chain uses TRBV30 with TRBJ2-5, with a tentative D call TRBD2 (5 bases). The V gene's germline CDR1 is GTSNPN and CDR2 SVGIG (reference sequence). The V gene lost 1 base and the J gene lost 7 bases, with 13 bases spanning the gap. The CDR3 loop spans 13 amino acids. This CDR3 reads CAWSGGSGGTQYF. As DNA, the CDR3 is TGTGCCTGGAGTGGAGGGAGCGGCGGGACCCAGTACTTC.

The chain employs TRBV7-2 and TRBJ2-1, with D tentatively TRBD1 (5 bases). CDR1 SGHTA and CDR2 FQGNSA come from the germline V gene. V was clipped by 8 bases and J by 1 base, with 15 bases between them. The CDR3 loop spans 15 amino acids. In nucleotides, the CDR3 is TGTGCCAGCCAGGGCACCGCTAGGTCCTACAATGAGCAGTTCTTC. Encoded protein: CASQGTARSYNEQFF.

The CDR3 nucleotides read TGTGCCAGCAGCTTAGATCGAGCGGCCCCCACGTACTACGAGCAGTACTTC. It codes for CASSLDRAAPTYYEQYF. The chain uses TRBV11-2 and TRBJ2-7; possibly TRBD2 for D (5 bases). The CDR3 runs 17 residues. The germline CDR1 and CDR2 sequences are SGHAT and FQNNGV. V dropped 0 bases and J dropped 3 bases, with 18 bases sitting between them.